These T cell receptor beta chains were read from a single sample in a study of CD8 T cells in ankylosing spondylitis. MiXCR, run by TCRdb on the 5' RACE reads, gives a single entry per CDR3 protein. Here the sample spans 220,000 or so distinct CDR3 sequences, roughly 10% being singletons. Specimen: blood, either unsorted or a sorted T cell fraction (not recorded which). These receptors were taken from a male donor with ankylosing spondylitis or in good health (not recorded which). The CDR3 runs from the conserved cysteine through the conserved F or W. A D gene is named only where the DNA matches it firmly. Clone size is stated in some rows and not others, as once, few, many or a class when expanded.

cdr3_nt: TGTGCCAGCAGCTTTCAGGGTACCGGGGAGCTGTTTTTT
cdr3_aa: CASSFQGTGELFF
v_call: TRBV7-3
j_call: TRBJ2-2
clone_size: NA
d_call: NA

cdr3_nt: TGTGCCAGCAGTACCAACGTCCGGCCGGGACAACAAGAGACCCAGTACTTC
cdr3_aa: CASSTNVRPGQQETQYF
v_call: TRBV7-9
j_call: TRBJ2-5
clone_size: many
d_call: NA

cdr3_nt: TGCGCCAGCAGCTTGGAAGGACAGGGGGGTGAAAAACTGTTTTTT
cdr3_aa: CASSLEGQGGEKLFF
v_call: TRBV5-1
j_call: TRBJ1-4
clone_size: many
d_call: TRBD1

cdr3_nt: TGCAGTGCTAGTGGGACAGGGGGTAAAGAGACCCAGTACTTC
cdr3_aa: CSASGTGGKETQYF
v_call: TRBV20-1
j_call: TRBJ2-5
clone_size: many
d_call: TRBD1

cdr3_nt: TGTGCCAGCAGCCGGCCAAAAGAAGGGACAGCTAACTATGGCTACACCTTC
cdr3_aa: CASSRPKEGTANYGYTF
v_call: TRBV7-2
j_call: TRBJ1-2
clone_size: NA
d_call: TRBD1

cdr3_nt: TGTGCCAGCGGGGAGGGGCAGAATAGGCTACAGACCCAGTACTTC
cdr3_aa: CASGEGQNRLQTQYF
v_call: TRBV21-1
j_call: TRBJ2-5
clone_size: NA
d_call: NA

cdr3_nt: TGTGCCAGCAGTTATGACTCCCCACCCGGGGAGCTGTTTTTT
cdr3_aa: CASSYDSPPGELFF
v_call: TRBV7-2
j_call: TRBJ2-2
clone_size: many
d_call: NA

cdr3_nt: TGTGCCAGCAGTTACGAAACAGGGGGAATGAACACTGAAGCTTTCTTT
cdr3_aa: CASSYETGGMNTEAFF
v_call: TRBV6-2/TRBV6-3
j_call: TRBJ1-1
clone_size: many
d_call: TRBD1

cdr3_nt: TGTGCCAGCAGCTTAGAAGAGTCGGGGCGGTTCTTC
cdr3_aa: CASSLEESGRFF
v_call: TRBV7-2
j_call: TRBJ2-1
clone_size: NA
d_call: NA

cdr3_nt: TGTGCCAGCAGCTTAATGGCGGGGTACCAAGAGACCCAGTACTTC
cdr3_aa: CASSLMAGYQETQYF
v_call: TRBV7-3
j_call: TRBJ2-5
clone_size: NA
d_call: NA

cdr3_nt: TGTGCCAGCTCCCTTACAGGCGGGGAGACCCAGTACTTC
cdr3_aa: CASSLTGGETQYF
v_call: TRBV5-1
j_call: TRBJ2-5
clone_size: many
d_call: NA

cdr3_nt: TGTGCCAGCAGTACGGGACAGTTATTCTATAATTCACCCCTCCACTTT
cdr3_aa: CASSTGQLFYNSPLHF
v_call: TRBV12-3/TRBV12-4
j_call: TRBJ1-6
clone_size: few
d_call: TRBD1

cdr3_nt: TGCAGCGTGGGACAGGGGTGGAGCACTGAAGCTTTCTTT
cdr3_aa: CSVGQGWSTEAFF
v_call: TRBV29-1
j_call: TRBJ1-1
clone_size: few
d_call: TRBD1

cdr3_nt: TGCAGCGTTGATGGGCAGACGAACACTGAAGCTTTCTTT
cdr3_aa: CSVDGQTNTEAFF
v_call: TRBV29-1
j_call: TRBJ1-1
clone_size: many
d_call: NA

cdr3_nt: TGTGCCAGCAGCTTAGGAGGCAGGGTCCAAGAGACCCAGTACTTC
cdr3_aa: CASSLGGRVQETQYF
v_call: TRBV11-2
j_call: TRBJ2-5
clone_size: many
d_call: NA

cdr3_nt: TGCAGTGCTACAATTAGCGGGTCTTTCATTGAGCAGTTCTTC
cdr3_aa: CSATISGSFIEQFF
v_call: TRBV20-1
j_call: TRBJ2-1
clone_size: many
d_call: TRBD2

cdr3_nt: TGTGCCAGCAGCTCCGGACTACCTGAGCAGTTCTTC
cdr3_aa: CASSSGLPEQFF
v_call: TRBV7-2
j_call: TRBJ2-1
clone_size: many
d_call: NA

cdr3_nt: TGCGCCAGCAGCTTTACTAGCGGGGTGACGAAAACCTACGAGCAGTACTTC
cdr3_aa: CASSFTSGVTKTYEQYF
v_call: TRBV5-1
j_call: TRBJ2-7
clone_size: few
d_call: TRBD2

cdr3_nt: TGTGCCAGCAGCCTCGACGGGGCGGCTGGAGCCAAAAACATTCAGTACTTC
cdr3_aa: CASSLDGAAGAKNIQYF
v_call: TRBV7-8
j_call: TRBJ2-4
clone_size: NA
d_call: NA

cdr3_nt: TGTGCCAGCAGACAACTAGCGGAAGGGACCCAGTACTTC
cdr3_aa: CASRQLAEGTQYF
v_call: TRBV12-3/TRBV12-4
j_call: TRBJ2-5
clone_size: many
d_call: TRBD2

cdr3_nt: TGCGCCAGCAGCTTGGGGGACAGGGATAATCAGCCCCAGCATTTT
cdr3_aa: CASSLGDRDNQPQHF
v_call: TRBV5-1
j_call: TRBJ1-5
clone_size: NA
d_call: TRBD1

cdr3_nt: TGTGCCAGCAGTCAGGGACACACCAATGAGCAGTTCTTC
cdr3_aa: CASSQGHTNEQFF
v_call: TRBV6-1
j_call: TRBJ2-1
clone_size: few
d_call: NA

cdr3_nt: TGTGCCAGCAGTTTAGGGGACGAAACTAATGAAAAACTGTTTTTT
cdr3_aa: CASSLGDETNEKLFF
v_call: TRBV12-3/TRBV12-4
j_call: TRBJ1-4
clone_size: few
d_call: NA

cdr3_nt: TGTGCCAGCAGTGTGGACGTCCCCAATCAGCCCCAGCATTTT
cdr3_aa: CASSVDVPNQPQHF
v_call: TRBV28
j_call: TRBJ1-5
clone_size: NA
d_call: NA

cdr3_nt: TGTGCCACCAGCATACCCCGGGTACTTGAAACAGATACGCAGTATTTT
cdr3_aa: CATSIPRVLETDTQYF
v_call: TRBV15
j_call: TRBJ2-3
clone_size: NA
d_call: NA

cdr3_nt: TGTGCCACCAACAGACGGACGAGAGATAGCAATCAGCCCCAGCATTTT
cdr3_aa: CATNRRTRDSNQPQHF
v_call: TRBV15
j_call: TRBJ1-5
clone_size: NA
d_call: NA

cdr3_nt: TGCAGTGCTAGTTGGGTTACCGGGACGGCCGACGGAGATACGCAGTATTTT
cdr3_aa: CSASWVTGTADGDTQYF
v_call: TRBV20-1
j_call: TRBJ2-3
clone_size: many
d_call: NA

cdr3_nt: TGTGCCAGCAGCCCGTGGGACCCGGCAGATACGCAGTATTTT
cdr3_aa: CASSPWDPADTQYF
v_call: TRBV5-6
j_call: TRBJ2-3
clone_size: NA
d_call: NA

cdr3_nt: TGCCCTACTAGCGGGGGGGCCACAGATACGCAGTATTTT
cdr3_aa: CPTSGGATDTQYF
v_call: TRBV4-1
j_call: TRBJ2-3
clone_size: many
d_call: TRBD2

cdr3_nt: TGCGCCAGCAGCTTGAGGCCGACAGGGGAGGAAATTGAGACCCAGTACTTC
cdr3_aa: CASSLRPTGEEIETQYF
v_call: TRBV5-1
j_call: TRBJ2-5
clone_size: few
d_call: TRBD1

cdr3_nt: TGTGCCAGCAGCCTCATCGGCACCTCTGGAAACACCATATATTTT
cdr3_aa: CASSLIGTSGNTIYF
v_call: TRBV7-9
j_call: TRBJ1-3
clone_size: many
d_call: NA

cdr3_nt: TGTGCCAGCAGCCCGATTCGAGGGGTCACAGATACGCAGTATTTT
cdr3_aa: CASSPIRGVTDTQYF
v_call: TRBV7-2
j_call: TRBJ2-3
clone_size: few
d_call: NA

cdr3_nt: TGCGCCAGCAGCTTGTCTCTCAGGGGGCTCAATGAGCAGTTCTTC
cdr3_aa: CASSLSLRGLNEQFF
v_call: TRBV5-1
j_call: TRBJ2-1
clone_size: many
d_call: TRBD1

cdr3_nt: TGTGCCAGCAGCCCCCAAGTCAGGGGGATCACTGAAGCTTTCTTT
cdr3_aa: CASSPQVRGITEAFF
v_call: TRBV3-1
j_call: TRBJ1-1
clone_size: NA
d_call: TRBD1

cdr3_nt: TGTGCTAGTGGGAAAGGACTAGCGGGGGTGGGCCGCACCGGGGAGCTGTTTTTT
cdr3_aa: CASGKGLAGVGRTGELFF
v_call: TRBV12-5
j_call: TRBJ2-2
clone_size: many
d_call: TRBD2

cdr3_nt: TGTGCCAGCAGTTACCAGGGGAGCACTGAAGCTTTCTTT
cdr3_aa: CASSYQGSTEAFF
v_call: TRBV6-5
j_call: TRBJ1-1
clone_size: many
d_call: NA

cdr3_nt: TGCGCCAGCAGCTTGGGAACTGATCACACCGGGGAGCTGTTTTTT
cdr3_aa: CASSLGTDHTGELFF
v_call: TRBV5-1
j_call: TRBJ2-2
clone_size: many
d_call: NA

cdr3_nt: TGTGCCACCAAAATACAGGGGGCCTATTTCTCAAATTCACCCCTCCACTTT
cdr3_aa: CATKIQGAYFSNSPLHF
v_call: TRBV10-3
j_call: TRBJ1-6
clone_size: many
d_call: TRBD1

cdr3_nt: TGTGCCAGTAGTATTAGTCTTTTACGCCAGCCCCAGCATTTT
cdr3_aa: CASSISLLRQPQHF
v_call: TRBV19
j_call: TRBJ1-5
clone_size: NA
d_call: NA

cdr3_nt: TGTGCCAGCTCCCGGGAGGGGAGTTACGAGCAGTACTTC
cdr3_aa: CASSREGSYEQYF
v_call: TRBV27
j_call: TRBJ2-7
clone_size: many
d_call: TRBD2

cdr3_nt: TGCGCCAGCACCGAGGACAGGGCGGACACCGGGGAGCTGTTTTTT
cdr3_aa: CASTEDRADTGELFF
v_call: TRBV5-1
j_call: TRBJ2-2
clone_size: many
d_call: TRBD1

cdr3_nt: TGCGCCAGCAGCTCAGGAATGACAAACACGAACACTGAAGCTTTCTTT
cdr3_aa: CASSSGMTNTNTEAFF
v_call: TRBV5-1
j_call: TRBJ1-1
clone_size: many
d_call: NA

cdr3_nt: TGTGCCAGCAGCTTGGTCCAGGAAGCTTTCTTT
cdr3_aa: CASSLVQEAFF
v_call: TRBV5-5
j_call: TRBJ1-1
clone_size: few
d_call: NA

cdr3_nt: TGCGCCAGCAGCCGCGGACAGGGGGGGTACAATGAGCAGTTCTTC
cdr3_aa: CASSRGQGGYNEQFF
v_call: TRBV5-1
j_call: TRBJ2-1
clone_size: many
d_call: TRBD1

cdr3_nt: TGTGCCAGCAGTTCGAAGGGCAGGGAGAATCAGCCCCAGCATTTT
cdr3_aa: CASSSKGRENQPQHF
v_call: TRBV7-3
j_call: TRBJ1-5
clone_size: few
d_call: NA

cdr3_nt: TGCAGTGCTAGTAAGGGCCACCTAACAGATACGCAGTATTTT
cdr3_aa: CSASKGHLTDTQYF
v_call: TRBV20-1
j_call: TRBJ2-3
clone_size: many
d_call: NA

cdr3_nt: TGCAGTGCTAGAGATCTAAGGACTAGCGCAAATGAGCAGTTCTTC
cdr3_aa: CSARDLRTSANEQFF
v_call: TRBV20-1
j_call: TRBJ2-1
clone_size: few
d_call: TRBD2

cdr3_nt: TGTGCCAGCAGTTCGACAGGGCTTTATGAAAAACTGTTTTTT
cdr3_aa: CASSSTGLYEKLFF
v_call: TRBV27
j_call: TRBJ1-4
clone_size: many
d_call: TRBD1

cdr3_nt: TGTGCCAGCAGCTTAGGGGGACAGGCCGTAGAGCAGTTCTTC
cdr3_aa: CASSLGGQAVEQFF
v_call: TRBV7-6
j_call: TRBJ2-1
clone_size: few
d_call: TRBD1

cdr3_nt: TGCGCCAGCAGCTTGACAGTGGGATTGAACACTGAAGCTTTCTTT
cdr3_aa: CASSLTVGLNTEAFF
v_call: TRBV5-1
j_call: TRBJ1-1
clone_size: many
d_call: NA

cdr3_nt: TGTGCCAGCAGTTTAGGGGACAGGGCCTCTGGCTACACCTTC
cdr3_aa: CASSLGDRASGYTF
v_call: TRBV12-3/TRBV12-4
j_call: TRBJ1-2
clone_size: NA
d_call: TRBD1

cdr3_nt: TGCGCCAGCAGCTCCCTTGTGGGTCAAGGAGATACGCAGTATTTT
cdr3_aa: CASSSLVGQGDTQYF
v_call: TRBV5-1
j_call: TRBJ2-3
clone_size: few
d_call: NA

cdr3_nt: TGCAGCGTTGGGGGAGCCTCTAGCGGGGGGACCTACGAGCAGTACTTC
cdr3_aa: CSVGGASSGGTYEQYF
v_call: TRBV29-1
j_call: TRBJ2-7
clone_size: many
d_call: TRBD2

cdr3_nt: TGTGCCAGTAGTACAGAGCCTACCAGGGTTCAGGGTGAAGCTTTCTTT
cdr3_aa: CASSTEPTRVQGEAFF
v_call: TRBV19
j_call: TRBJ1-1
clone_size: few
d_call: NA

cdr3_nt: TGCAGCGTTGTACCTTCCCCTCCGAACACCGGGGAGCTGTTTTTT
cdr3_aa: CSVVPSPPNTGELFF
v_call: TRBV29-1
j_call: TRBJ2-2
clone_size: many
d_call: NA